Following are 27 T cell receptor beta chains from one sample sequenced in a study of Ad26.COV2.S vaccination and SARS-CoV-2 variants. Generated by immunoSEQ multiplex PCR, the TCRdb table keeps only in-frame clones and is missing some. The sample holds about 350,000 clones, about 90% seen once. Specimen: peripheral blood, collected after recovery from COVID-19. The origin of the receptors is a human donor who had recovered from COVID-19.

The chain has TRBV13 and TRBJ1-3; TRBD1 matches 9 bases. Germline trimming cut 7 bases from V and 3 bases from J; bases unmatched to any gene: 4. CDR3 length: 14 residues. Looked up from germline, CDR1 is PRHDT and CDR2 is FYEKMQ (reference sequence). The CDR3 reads CASTDRGSGNTIYF. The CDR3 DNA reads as TGTGCCAGCACTGACAGGGGGAGTGGAAACACCATATATTTT.

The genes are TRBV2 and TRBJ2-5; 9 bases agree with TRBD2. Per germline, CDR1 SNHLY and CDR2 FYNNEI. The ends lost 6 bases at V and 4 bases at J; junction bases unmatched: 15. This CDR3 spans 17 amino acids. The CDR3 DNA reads TGTGCCAGCAGGGGTAGAGTTAGCGGGGGCTCCCGAGAGACCCAGTACTTC. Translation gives CASRGRVSGGSRETQYF.

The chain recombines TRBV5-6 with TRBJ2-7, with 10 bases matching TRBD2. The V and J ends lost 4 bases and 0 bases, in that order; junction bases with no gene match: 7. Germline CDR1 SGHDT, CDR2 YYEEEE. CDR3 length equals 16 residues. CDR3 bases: TGTGCCAGCAGCCTCCTAGCGGGGGCGACCTCCTACGAGCAGTACTTC. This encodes CASSLLAGATSYEQYF.

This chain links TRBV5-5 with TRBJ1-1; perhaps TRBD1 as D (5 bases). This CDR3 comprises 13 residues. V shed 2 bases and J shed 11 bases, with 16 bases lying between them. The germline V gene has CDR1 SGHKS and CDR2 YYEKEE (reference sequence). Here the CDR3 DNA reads TGTGCCAGCAGCTTAAGAAATGGGGGTCTCGCTTTCTTT. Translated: CASSLRNGGLAFF.

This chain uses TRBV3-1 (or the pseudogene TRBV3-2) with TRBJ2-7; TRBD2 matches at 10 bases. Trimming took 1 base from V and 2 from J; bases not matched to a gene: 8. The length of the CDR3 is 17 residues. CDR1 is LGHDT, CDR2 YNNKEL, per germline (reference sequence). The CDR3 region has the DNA TGTGCCAGCAGCCAAGGGCGCGGACTAGCGGACCCCTACGAGCAGTACTTC. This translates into CASSQGRGLADPYEQYF.

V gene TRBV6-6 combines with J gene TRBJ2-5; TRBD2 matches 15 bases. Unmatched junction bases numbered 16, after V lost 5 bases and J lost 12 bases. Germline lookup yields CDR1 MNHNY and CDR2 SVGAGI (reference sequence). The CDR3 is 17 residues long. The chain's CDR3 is CASSPGLAGGFSVPEYF. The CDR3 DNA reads TGTGCCAGCAGTCCAGGACTAGCGGGGGGGTTCAGTGTTCCAGAGTACTTC.

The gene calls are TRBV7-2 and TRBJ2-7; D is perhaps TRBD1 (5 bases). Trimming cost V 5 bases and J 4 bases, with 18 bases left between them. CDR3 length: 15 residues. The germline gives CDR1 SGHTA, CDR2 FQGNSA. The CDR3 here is CASSPWGRVSYEQYF. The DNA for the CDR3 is TGTGCCAGCAGCCCGTGGGGCAGGGTATCGTACGAGCAGTACTTC.

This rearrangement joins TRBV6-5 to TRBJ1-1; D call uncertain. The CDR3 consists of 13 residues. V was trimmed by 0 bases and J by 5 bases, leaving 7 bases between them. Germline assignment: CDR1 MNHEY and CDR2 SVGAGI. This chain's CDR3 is CASSYSTGTEAFF. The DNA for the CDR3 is TGTGCCAGCAGTTACTCAACGGGTACTGAAGCTTTCTTT.

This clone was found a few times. The CDR3, as DNA: TGTGCCAGCAGCGTAGAGGCAGGGTTCCCCGTTGATACGCAGTATTTT. Protein sequence: CASSVEAGFPVDTQYF. V gene TRBV9 combines with J gene TRBJ2-3; D is perhaps TRBD1 (5 bases). V was clipped by 0 bases and J by 6 bases, with 17 bases between them. The CDR3 is made up of 16 amino acids. Germline CDR1 and CDR2: SGDLS and YYNGEE.

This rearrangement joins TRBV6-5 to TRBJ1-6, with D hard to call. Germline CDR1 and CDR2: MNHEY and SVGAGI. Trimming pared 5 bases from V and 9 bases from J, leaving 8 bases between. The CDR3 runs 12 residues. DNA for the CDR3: TGTGCCAGCAGTCCTGGGCCTTCACCCCTCCACTTT. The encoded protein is CASSPGPSPLHF.

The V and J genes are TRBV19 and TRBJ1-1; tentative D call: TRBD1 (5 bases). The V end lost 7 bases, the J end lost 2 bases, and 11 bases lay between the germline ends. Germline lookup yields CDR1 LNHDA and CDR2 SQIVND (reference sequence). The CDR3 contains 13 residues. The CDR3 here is CASTPRGNTEAFF. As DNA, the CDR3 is TGTGCCAGTACCCCAAGGGGTAACACTGAAGCTTTCTTT.

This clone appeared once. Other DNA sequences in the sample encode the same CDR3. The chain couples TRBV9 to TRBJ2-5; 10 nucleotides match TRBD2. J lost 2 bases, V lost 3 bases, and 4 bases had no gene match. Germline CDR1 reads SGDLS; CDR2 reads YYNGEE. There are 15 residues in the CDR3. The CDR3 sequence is CASSGSGGRQETQYF. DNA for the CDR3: TGTGCCAGCAGCGGTAGCGGGGGGCGTCAAGAGACCCAGTACTTC.

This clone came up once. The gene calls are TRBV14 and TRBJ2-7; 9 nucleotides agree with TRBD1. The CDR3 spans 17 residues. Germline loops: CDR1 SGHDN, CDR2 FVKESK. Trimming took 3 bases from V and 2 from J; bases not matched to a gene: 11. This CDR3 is CASSHSGTGSSPYEQYF. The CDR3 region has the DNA TGTGCCAGCAGCCATTCCGGGACAGGGAGCTCACCCTACGAGCAGTACTTC.

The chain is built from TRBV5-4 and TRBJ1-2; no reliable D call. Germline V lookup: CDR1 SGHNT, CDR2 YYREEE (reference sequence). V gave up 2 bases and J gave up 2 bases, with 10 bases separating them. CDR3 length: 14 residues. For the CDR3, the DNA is TGTGCCAGCAGCTTAGTACACGAAAACTATGGCTACACCTTC. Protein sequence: CASSLVHENYGYTF.

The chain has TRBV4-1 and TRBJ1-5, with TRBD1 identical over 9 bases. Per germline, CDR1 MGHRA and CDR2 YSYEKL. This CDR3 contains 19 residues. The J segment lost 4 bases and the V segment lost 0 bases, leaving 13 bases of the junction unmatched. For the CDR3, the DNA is TGCGCCAGCAGCCAAGATTTTCGTGGGACAGGGACTTCTAATCAGCCCCAGCATTTT. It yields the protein CASSQDFRGTGTSNQPQHF.

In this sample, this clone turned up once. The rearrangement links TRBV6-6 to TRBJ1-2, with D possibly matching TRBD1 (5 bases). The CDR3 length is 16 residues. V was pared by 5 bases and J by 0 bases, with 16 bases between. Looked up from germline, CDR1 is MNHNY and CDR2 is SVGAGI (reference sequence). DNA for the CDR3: TGTGCCAGCAGTGGACCAGGGCGACCTGCTAACTATGGCTACACCTTC. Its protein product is CASSGPGRPANYGYTF.

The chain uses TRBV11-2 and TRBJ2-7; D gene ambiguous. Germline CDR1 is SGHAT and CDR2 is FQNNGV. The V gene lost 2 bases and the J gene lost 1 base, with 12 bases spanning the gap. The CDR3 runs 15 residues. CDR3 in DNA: TGTGCCAGCAGCTTAAAGAGTGAGTCTTCCTACGAGCAGTACTTC. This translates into CASSLKSESSYEQYF.

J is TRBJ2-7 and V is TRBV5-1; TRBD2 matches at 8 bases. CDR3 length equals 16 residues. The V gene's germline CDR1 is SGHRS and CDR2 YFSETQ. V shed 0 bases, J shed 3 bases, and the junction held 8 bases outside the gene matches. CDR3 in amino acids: CASSLELAGGIYEQYF. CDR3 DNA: TGCGCCAGCAGCTTGGAACTGGCGGGAGGAATCTACGAGCAGTACTTC.

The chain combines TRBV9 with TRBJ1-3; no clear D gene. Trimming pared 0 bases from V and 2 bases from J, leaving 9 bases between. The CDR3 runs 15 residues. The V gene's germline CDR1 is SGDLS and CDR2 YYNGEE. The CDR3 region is CASSVDPGTGNTIYF. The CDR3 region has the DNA TGTGCCAGCAGCGTAGATCCCGGGACTGGAAACACCATATATTTT.

The CDR3 bases are TGCGCCAGCAGTGGTATCAACGGGGACGGTGAAGCTTTCTTT. This sequence encodes CASSGINGDGEAFF. The gene calls are TRBV10-1 and TRBJ1-1, with D maybe TRBD1 (5 bases). Germline CDR1 WNHNN, CDR2 SYGVQD (reference sequence). V shed 4 bases and J shed 7 bases, with 16 bases lying between them. This CDR3 has 14 amino acids.

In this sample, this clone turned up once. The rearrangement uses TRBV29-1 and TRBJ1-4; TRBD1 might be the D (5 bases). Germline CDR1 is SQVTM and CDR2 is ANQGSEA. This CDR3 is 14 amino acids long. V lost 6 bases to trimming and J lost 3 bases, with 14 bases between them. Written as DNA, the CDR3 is TGCAGCGTGGCTAAAGGGGTTTCTAATGAAAAACTGTTTTTT. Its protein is CSVAKGVSNEKLFF.

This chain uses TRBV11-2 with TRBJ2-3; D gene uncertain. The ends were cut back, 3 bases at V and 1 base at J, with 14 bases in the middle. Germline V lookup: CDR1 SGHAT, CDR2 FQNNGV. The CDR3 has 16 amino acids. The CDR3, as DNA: TGTGCCAGCAGCTTCACTGGACGTACCGGCACAGATACGCAGTATTTT. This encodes CASSFTGRTGTDTQYF.

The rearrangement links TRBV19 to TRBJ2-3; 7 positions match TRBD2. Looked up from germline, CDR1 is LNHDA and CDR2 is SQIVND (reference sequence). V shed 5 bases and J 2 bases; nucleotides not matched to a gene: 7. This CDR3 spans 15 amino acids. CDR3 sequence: CASSDQAGYTDTQYF. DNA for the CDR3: TGTGCCAGTAGTGATCAAGCGGGGTACACAGATACGCAGTATTTT.

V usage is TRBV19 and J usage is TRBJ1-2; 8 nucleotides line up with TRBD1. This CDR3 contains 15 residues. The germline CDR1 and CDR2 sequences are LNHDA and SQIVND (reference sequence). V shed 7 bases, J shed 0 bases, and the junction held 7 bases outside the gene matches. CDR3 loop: CASTRTGSTNYGYTF. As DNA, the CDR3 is TGTGCCAGTACTAGGACAGGGTCTACTAACTATGGCTACACCTTC.

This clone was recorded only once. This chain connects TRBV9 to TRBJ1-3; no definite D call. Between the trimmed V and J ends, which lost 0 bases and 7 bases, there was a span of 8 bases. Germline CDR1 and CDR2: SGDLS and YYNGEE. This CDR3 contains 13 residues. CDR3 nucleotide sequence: TGTGCCAGCAGCGTAGGACCAGAGAACACCATATATTTT. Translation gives CASSVGPENTIYF.

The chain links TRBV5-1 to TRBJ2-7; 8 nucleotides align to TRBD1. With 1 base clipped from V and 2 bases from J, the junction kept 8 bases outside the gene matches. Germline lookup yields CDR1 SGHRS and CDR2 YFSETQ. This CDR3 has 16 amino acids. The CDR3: CASSLWGDRPPYEQYF. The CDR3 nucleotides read TGCGCCAGCAGCTTGTGGGGGGACAGGCCGCCCTACGAGCAGTACTTC.

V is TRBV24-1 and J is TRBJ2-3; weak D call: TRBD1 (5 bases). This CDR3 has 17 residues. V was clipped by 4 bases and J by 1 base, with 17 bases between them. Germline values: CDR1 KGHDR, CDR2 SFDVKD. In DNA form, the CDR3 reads TGTGCCACCAGTGAGGGCGACAGAGTACCACGCACAGATACGCAGTATTTT. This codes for CATSEGDRVPRTDTQYF.